This TCR beta chain was obtained from a study of beta chain features in type 1 diabetes. General observations from the study: Within each of all four CD4+ subsets, Type 1 diabetes patients had TCRB CDR3s that were moderately but significantly shorter.

The ends lost 3 bases at V and 0 bases at J; junction bases unmatched: 4. The CDR3 totals 15 residues. CDR1 and CDR2 from the germline V gene are SGHAT and FQNNGV. Expressed TCRB transcripts got sequenced, as all isolated RNA was reverse transcribed. Only in-frame clones appear in the TCRdb table, and some are missing; sequencing was by immunoSEQ multiplex PCR. The sample records 41,000 or so clones, approximately 61% being singletons. Concerning this clone itself: What it recognizes is unknown.

J is TRBJ2-7 and V is TRBV11-2, with 8 positions matching TRBD2. The TCR was taken from a man younger than 40 with type 1 diabetes. Some clones in this sample may be carry-over from other donors' samples. Material for sequencing was Tregs from blood. CDR3 amino acids: CASSLSAGGSYEQYF. The DNA of the CDR3 is TGTGCCAGCAGCTTGTCGGCGGGGGGCTCCTACGAGCAGTACTTC.